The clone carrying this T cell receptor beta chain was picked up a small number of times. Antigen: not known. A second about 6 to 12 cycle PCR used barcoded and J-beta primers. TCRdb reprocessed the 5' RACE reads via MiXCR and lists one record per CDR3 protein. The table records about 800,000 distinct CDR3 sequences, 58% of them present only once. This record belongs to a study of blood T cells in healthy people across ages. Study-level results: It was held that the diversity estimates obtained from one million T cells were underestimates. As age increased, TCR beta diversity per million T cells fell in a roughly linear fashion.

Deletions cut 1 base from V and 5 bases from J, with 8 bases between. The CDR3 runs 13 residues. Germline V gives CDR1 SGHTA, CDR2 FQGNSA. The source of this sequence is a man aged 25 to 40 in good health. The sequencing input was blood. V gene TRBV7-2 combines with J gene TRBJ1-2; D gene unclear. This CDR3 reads CASSLGHNYGYTF. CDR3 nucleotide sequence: TGTGCCAGCAGCTTAGGTCACAATTATGGCTACACCTTC.